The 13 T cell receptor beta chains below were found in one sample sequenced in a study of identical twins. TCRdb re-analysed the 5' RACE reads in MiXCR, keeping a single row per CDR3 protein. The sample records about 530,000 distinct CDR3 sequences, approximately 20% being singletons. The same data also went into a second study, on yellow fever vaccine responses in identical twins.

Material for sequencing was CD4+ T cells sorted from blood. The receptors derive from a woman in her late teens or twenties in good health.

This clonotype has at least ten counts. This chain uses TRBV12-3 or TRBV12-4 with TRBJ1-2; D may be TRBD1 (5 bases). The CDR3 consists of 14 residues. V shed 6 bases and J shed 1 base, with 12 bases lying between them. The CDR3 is CASRFPGLNYGYTF. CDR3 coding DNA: TGTGCCAGCAGATTTCCGGGACTTAACTATGGCTACACCTTC.

CDR3 coding DNA: TGTGCCAGCAGTCCCCTTTCATACTACGAGCAGTACTTC. This sequence encodes CASSPLSYYEQYF. The chain carries TRBV27 and TRBJ2-7; D call uncertain. This CDR3 comprises 13 residues. Looked up from germline, CDR1 is MNHEY and CDR2 is SMNVEV (reference sequence). The V end lost 5 bases, the J end lost 3 bases, and 11 bases lay between the germline ends.

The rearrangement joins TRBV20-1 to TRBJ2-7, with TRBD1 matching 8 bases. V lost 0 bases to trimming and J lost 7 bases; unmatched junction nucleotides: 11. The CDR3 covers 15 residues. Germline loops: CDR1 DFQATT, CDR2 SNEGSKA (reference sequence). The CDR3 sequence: CSARETGVRSREQYV. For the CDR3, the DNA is TGCAGTGCTAGAGAGACAGGGGTCCGGTCGAGAGAGCAGTACGTC.

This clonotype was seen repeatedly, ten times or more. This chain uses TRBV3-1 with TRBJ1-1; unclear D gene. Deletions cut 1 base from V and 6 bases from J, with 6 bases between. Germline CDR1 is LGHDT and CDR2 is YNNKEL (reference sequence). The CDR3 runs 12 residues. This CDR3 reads CASSQGLSEAFF. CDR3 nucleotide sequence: TGTGCCAGCAGCCAAGGACTTTCTGAAGCTTTCTTT.

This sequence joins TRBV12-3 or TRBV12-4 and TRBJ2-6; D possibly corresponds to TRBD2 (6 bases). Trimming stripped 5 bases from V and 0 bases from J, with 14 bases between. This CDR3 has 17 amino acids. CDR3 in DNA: TGTGCCAGCAGTCCCTGGGACTTCGCCTCTGGGGCCAACGTCCTGACTTTC. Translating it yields CASSPWDFASGANVLTF.

CDR3 protein: CASSSAFSNQPQHF. In nucleotides, the CDR3 is TGTGCCAGCAGCTCCGCCTTTAGCAATCAGCCCCAGCATTTT. The chain links TRBV5-5 to TRBJ1-5, with no clear D. V lost 3 bases and J 0 bases, leaving 7 bases between the germline ends. Germline loops: CDR1 SGHKS, CDR2 YYEKEE (reference sequence). The CDR3 length is 14 residues.

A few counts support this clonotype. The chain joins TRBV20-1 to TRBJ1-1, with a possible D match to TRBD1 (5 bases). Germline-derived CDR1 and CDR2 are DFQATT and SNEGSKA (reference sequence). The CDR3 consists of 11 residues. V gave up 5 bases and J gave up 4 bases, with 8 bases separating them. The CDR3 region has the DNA TGCAGTGCTGGGGGGGGCACTGAAGCTTTCTTT. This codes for CSAGGGTEAFF.

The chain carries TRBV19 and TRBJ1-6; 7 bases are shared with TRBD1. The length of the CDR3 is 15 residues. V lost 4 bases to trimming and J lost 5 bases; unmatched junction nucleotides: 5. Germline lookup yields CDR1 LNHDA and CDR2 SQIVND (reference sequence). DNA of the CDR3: TGTGCCAGTAGTACGACAGGGAACAATAATTCACCCCTCCACTTT. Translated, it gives CASSTTGNNNSPLHF.

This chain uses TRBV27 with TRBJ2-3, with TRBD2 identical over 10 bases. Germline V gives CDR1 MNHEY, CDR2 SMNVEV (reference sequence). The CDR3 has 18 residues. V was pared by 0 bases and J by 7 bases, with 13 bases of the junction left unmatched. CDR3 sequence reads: CASSLSAGGRVRWHTQYF. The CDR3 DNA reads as TGTGCCAGCAGTTTATCAGCGGGAGGGAGGGTTCGGTGGCATACGCAGTATTTT.

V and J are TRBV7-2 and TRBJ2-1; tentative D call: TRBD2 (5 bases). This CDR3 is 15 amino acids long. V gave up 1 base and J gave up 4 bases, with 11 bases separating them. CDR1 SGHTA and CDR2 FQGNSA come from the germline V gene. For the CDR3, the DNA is TGTGCCAGCAGCTTAGACGGGGATGCTTACAATGAGCAGTTCTTC. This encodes CASSLDGDAYNEQFF.

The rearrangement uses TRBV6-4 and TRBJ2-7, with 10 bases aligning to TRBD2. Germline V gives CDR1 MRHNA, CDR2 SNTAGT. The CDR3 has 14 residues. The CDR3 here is CGDAGLAGVYEQYF. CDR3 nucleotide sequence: TGTGGCGACGCCGGGCTAGCGGGAGTATATGAGCAGTACTTC.

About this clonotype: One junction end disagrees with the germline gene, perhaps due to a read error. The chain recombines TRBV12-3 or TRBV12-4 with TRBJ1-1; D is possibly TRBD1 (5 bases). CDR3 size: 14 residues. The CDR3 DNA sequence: TGTGCCAGCAGTTTCCACAGGAAGAACAATGAAGCTTTCTTT. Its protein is CASSFHRKNNEAFF.

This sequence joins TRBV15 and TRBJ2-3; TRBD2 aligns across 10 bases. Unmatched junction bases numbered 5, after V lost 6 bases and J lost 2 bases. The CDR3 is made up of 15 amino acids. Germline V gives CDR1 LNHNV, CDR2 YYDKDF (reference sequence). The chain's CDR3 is CATSPLAGDTDTQYF. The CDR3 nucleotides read TGTGCCACCAGTCCCCTAGCGGGAGACACAGATACGCAGTATTTT.